The 15 T cell receptor beta chains below were found in one sample sequenced in a study of blood T cell repertoires in COVID-19. Profiled with immunoSEQ multiplex PCR; TCRdb holds only in-frame clones, not every one. The table shows about 100,000 clones, with about 89% occurring only once. Sequencing input: peripheral blood. The receptors derive from a man aged 45 to 65 with active COVID-19.

The V gene is TRBV29-1, the J gene TRBJ1-2; D not certain. This CDR3 spans 13 amino acids. V lost 4 bases and J lost 8, with 17 bases in between. Germline V gene sequence: CDR1 SQVTM, CDR2 ANQGSEA. For the CDR3, the DNA is TGCAGCGTTGCAGGCATTACACGGTGGGGCTACACCTTC. This sequence encodes CSVAGITRWGYTF.

This chain connects TRBV6-6 to TRBJ2-2; no firm D call. The germline gives CDR1 MNHNY, CDR2 SVGAGI (reference sequence). With 4 bases removed from V and 7 bases from J, the gap between germline ends came to 7 bases. CDR3 length equals 12 residues. CDR3 protein: CASSLLYGELFF. DNA of the CDR3: TGTGCCAGCAGTTTACTTTACGGGGAGCTGTTTTTT.

The chain is built from TRBV7-8 and TRBJ2-1, with 12 bases aligning to TRBD2. With V trimmed by 1 base and J by 8 bases, 9 bases remained unmatched. The CDR3 runs to 17 residues. The germline CDR1 and CDR2 sequences are SGHVS and FQNEAQ. The DNA for the CDR3 is TGTGCCAGCAGCTTAGAGGGGACTAGCGGGCCCCGGTATGAGCAGTTCTTC. Its protein product is CASSLEGTSGPRYEQFF.

The chain carries TRBV10-1 and TRBJ1-2, with 7 bases identical to TRBD1. Germline V CDR1 and CDR2: WNHNN, SYGVQD (reference sequence). The CDR3 extends over 15 amino acids. Trimming at V came to 9 bases and at J to 3 bases, leaving 13 bases not matched to a gene. The chain's CDR3 is CASKYPRDRHYGYTF. The CDR3 DNA is TGCGCCAGTAAATACCCCCGGGACAGACACTATGGCTACACCTTC.

The rearrangement links TRBV19 to TRBJ2-2, with D maybe TRBD1 (5 bases). The CDR3 contains 14 residues. V was cut by 5 bases and J by 1 base, with 8 bases left in between. Germline values: CDR1 LNHDA, CDR2 SQIVND (reference sequence). The CDR3 DNA reads TGTGCCAGTAGTCGGCAGGGGAACACCGGGGAGCTGTTTTTT. Amino acid sequence: CASSRQGNTGELFF.

The count of this clone is one. V gene TRBV19 combines with J gene TRBJ2-2; no reliable D call. The CDR3 has 14 amino acids. With 5 bases removed from V and 3 bases from J, the gap between germline ends came to 10 bases. Germline V gene lookup returns CDR1 LNHDA and CDR2 SQIVND (reference sequence). The CDR3 region has the DNA TGTGCCAGTAGTCTTTTCGTAGACACCGGGGAGCTGTTTTTT. Its translation: CASSLFVDTGELFF.

V gene TRBV6-5 combines with J gene TRBJ1-2, with 8 bases lining up with TRBD1. Trimming removed 6 bases from V and 4 bases from J; junction bases left unmatched: 4. There are 13 residues in the CDR3. Germline V gene sequence: CDR1 MNHEY, CDR2 SVGAGI. CDR3 sequence (DNA): TGTGCCAGCAGGGACAGGGAAACCTATGGCTACACCTTC. Translating it yields CASRDRETYGYTF.

The genes are TRBV5-3 and TRBJ1-2; no reliable D call. TRBV5-3 is known as an ORF, though its function is uncertain. The V end was cut by 4 bases, the J end by 3 bases, with 10 bases between. There are 13 residues in the CDR3. The CDR3 loop reads CARSRNRDYGYTF. The CDR3 nucleotides read TGTGCCAGAAGCCGAAACAGAGACTATGGCTACACCTTC.

The V call is TRBV4-1, the J call TRBJ1-3; no clear D. The germline CDR1 and CDR2 sequences are MGHRA and YSYEKL. V lost 0 bases to trimming and J lost 2 bases, with 11 bases between them. The CDR3 is 16 residues long. The CDR3 nucleotides are TGCGCCAGCAGCCAAGAGGCGGAGGTAACTGGAAACACCATATATTTT. Protein: CASSQEAEVTGNTIYF.

V usage is TRBV6-1 and J usage is TRBJ2-7, with 9 nucleotides matching TRBD1. The germline V gene has CDR1 MNHNS and CDR2 SASEGT. The V segment lost 3 bases and the J segment 3 bases; nucleotides outside the gene matches: 6. The CDR3 contains 15 residues. As DNA, the CDR3 is TGTGCCAGCAGTGATCCCGGACAGGGGATCTACGAGCAGTACTTC. Translating it yields CASSDPGQGIYEQYF.

The chain joins TRBV7-8 to TRBJ2-1, with TRBD2 matching 11 bases. This CDR3 region has 15 residues. Germline lookup yields CDR1 SGHVS and CDR2 FQNEAQ. With 5 bases clipped from V and 3 bases from J, the junction kept 3 bases outside the gene matches. DNA for the CDR3: TGTGCCAGCAGCCCCGGGACTAGCGGCTACAATGAGCAGTTCTTC. Translation: CASSPGTSGYNEQFF.

Notes on this clone: The same CDR3 can be traced to other DNA sequences in this sample. The chain recombines TRBV4-1 with TRBJ2-1, with 7 bases aligning to TRBD1. Germline values: CDR1 MGHRA, CDR2 YSYEKL. The CDR3 consists of 12 residues. J was trimmed by 7 bases and V by 3 bases; bases with no gene match: 0. The CDR3: CASSQDRNEQFF. The CDR3 nucleotides are TGCGCCAGCAGCCAGGACAGGAATGAGCAGTTCTTC.

This chain links TRBV27 with TRBJ1-2, with TRBD1 matching over 9 bases. Germline V CDR1 and CDR2: MNHEY, SMNVEV (reference sequence). With 2 bases clipped from V and 1 base from J, the junction kept 8 bases outside the gene matches. The CDR3 has 17 amino acids. In nucleotides, the CDR3 is TGTGCCAGCAGTTTAAGAACCGGGACAGGGAGTAACTATGGCTACACCTTC. It yields the protein CASSLRTGTGSNYGYTF.

The gene calls are TRBV6-5 and TRBJ2-7, with TRBD1 identical over 9 bases. The germline V gene encodes CDR1 MNHEY and CDR2 SVGAGI. V lost 2 bases to trimming and J lost 6 bases; unmatched junction nucleotides: 11. The CDR3 runs to 16 residues. CDR3 sequence reads: CASSYLTGTGNSEQYF. CDR3 coding DNA: TGTGCCAGCAGTTACCTTACCGGGACAGGGAACTCCGAGCAGTACTTC.

The chain has TRBV2 and TRBJ2-2, with TRBD1 as a possible D gene (6 bases). V lost 2 bases and J 6 bases, leaving 13 bases between the germline ends. Germline CDR1 is SNHLY and CDR2 is FYNNEI. The CDR3 is 15 residues long. The CDR3: CASSETGLGAGELFF. The CDR3 nucleotides are TGTGCCAGCAGTGAAACAGGGTTAGGAGCCGGGGAGCTGTTTTTT.